One TCR beta chain is described in this entry. Its target is unknown. This record comes from a study of T cells in localized non-small cell lung cancer. Profiling relied on immunoSEQ multiplex PCR, and the TCRdb table lists in-frame clones only, not all of them. This sample has 72,000 or so clones, with almost 85% found just once. From germline, CDR1 is SGHAT and CDR2 FQNNGV. This CDR3 comprises 14 residues. V lost 3 bases, J lost 5 bases, and 13 bases lay in between. Study results and limitations: Higher T cell density in the blood was associated with longer overall survival, whereas higher adjacent-lung clonality associated with shorter survival. Adjacent lung exhibited a median of about 56 among the 100 most abundant tumor clones.

V and J are TRBV11-2 and TRBJ2-5; no clear D gene. Sequences were derived from peripheral blood, sampled before any cancer treatment. The sequence came from a female donor over 55 with stage I lung adenocarcinoma. The DNA for the CDR3 is TGTGCCAGCAGCTTTTCTGGCAAAGTGGAGACCCAGTACTTC. This translates into CASSFSGKVETQYF.